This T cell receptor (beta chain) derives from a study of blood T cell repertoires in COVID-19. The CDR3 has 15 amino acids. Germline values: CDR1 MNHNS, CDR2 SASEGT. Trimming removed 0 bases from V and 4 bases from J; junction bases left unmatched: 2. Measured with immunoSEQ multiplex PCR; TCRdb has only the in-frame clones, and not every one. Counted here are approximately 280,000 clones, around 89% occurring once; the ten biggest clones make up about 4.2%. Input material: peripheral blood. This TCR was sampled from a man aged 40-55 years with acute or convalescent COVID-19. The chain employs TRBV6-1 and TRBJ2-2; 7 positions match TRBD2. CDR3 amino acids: CASSEAGGLTGELFF. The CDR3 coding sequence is TGTGCCAGCAGTGAAGCGGGAGGGCTCACCGGGGAGCTGTTTTTT.